The text below deals with one T cell receptor (beta chain). Its target is unknown. This CDR3 contains 16 residues. Germline lookup yields CDR1 SGHVS and CDR2 FNYEAQ. With V trimmed by 5 bases and J by 1 base, 4 bases remained unmatched. Clones were sequenced by immunoSEQ multiplex PCR, and TCRdb holds only the in-frame ones, with some missing. The sample carries around 140,000 clones, roughly 77% recorded once. The source of the sample is a study of cytotoxic CD8 clonotypes in ibrutinib-treated CLL. Study background: Response samples were obtained once patients had received a median 12 months of treatment, range 6 to 36.

Study-level results: Clonality was elevated at ibrutinib response and had returned toward baseline at progression. Public clonotypes (which were uncommon) either contracted or remained stable on treatment. While tracking circulating CD8+ T-cell counts, baseline clonality exceeded that of age-matched healthy donors.

The sequence was collected from a human donor with chronic lymphocytic leukemia. This specimen was PBMCs, taken after 12 months of ibrutinib treatment. V is TRBV7-6 and J is TRBJ2-3; 12 bases are shared with TRBD2. CDR3 in amino acids: CASSQWTSGGTDTQYF. CDR3 coding DNA: TGTGCCAGCAGCCAATGGACTAGCGGGGGCACAGATACGCAGTATTTT. Variable domain in full (rest from reference TRBV7-6 and TRBJ2-3): GAGVSQSPRYKVTKRGQDVALRCDPISGHVSLYWYRQALGQGPEFLTYFNYEAQQDKSGLPNDRFSAERPEGSISTLTIQRTEQRDSAMYRCASSQWTSGGTDTQYFGPGTRLTVL.